This TCR beta chain was sequenced in a study of shared clonotypes between healthy human individuals. General observations from the study: Lower generation probabilities were found for non-shared clonotypes than for those shared by all four donors.

On this clone itself: Antigen unknown.

Sequencing used immunoSEQ multiplex PCR; TCRdb keeps in-frame clones, though not all of them. Here the sample spans around 750,000 clones, approximately 74% being singletons. Germline V gives CDR1 GTSNPN, CDR2 SVGIG (reference sequence). V gave up 3 bases and J gave up 3 bases, with 14 bases separating them. The CDR3 has 14 amino acids. This chain links TRBV30 with TRBJ1-1; maybe TRBD1 (5 bases). The sequence derives from a woman in her 30s in good health. The sequencing sample was made of memory CD4+ T cells sorted from blood. Described subset: CD45RA-negative fraction. The CDR3 spells CAWRVGGKDTEAFF. Written as DNA, the CDR3 is TGTGCCTGGAGGGTTGGGGGGAAAGACACTGAAGCTTTCTTT.